The text below deals with one T cell receptor beta chain. The antigen remains unidentified. CDR1 and CDR2 from the germline V gene are MNHEY and SMNVEV (reference sequence). This CDR3 spans 14 amino acids. This sample is drawn from a study of CXCR3-negative and CXCR3-positive naive CD8 T cells. Findings of the study overall: Greater hydrophobicity was found in TRB CDR3s of CXCR3-positive naive cells than of CXCR3-negative naive cells.

In preparing the TRB cDNA libraries, 5' RACE with UMI labels was used. From the 5' RACE reads, TCRdb lists one entry per CDR3 protein and no DNA. The table for this sample gives roughly 93,000 distinct CDR3 sequences. Naive CD8+ T cells were CD45RO-CCR7+CD27+CD95-. The chain carries TRBV27 and TRBJ2-2. The sequence came from a human donor in good health. Some clones in this sample may be carry-over from other donors' samples. Sequences were obtained from naive CXCR3+ CD8+ T cells from blood. As to subset: CD45RO-CCR7+CD27+CD95- naive CD8+ T cells expressing CXCR3 (TNR3+). CDR3 in amino acids: CASSLQEYTGELFF.